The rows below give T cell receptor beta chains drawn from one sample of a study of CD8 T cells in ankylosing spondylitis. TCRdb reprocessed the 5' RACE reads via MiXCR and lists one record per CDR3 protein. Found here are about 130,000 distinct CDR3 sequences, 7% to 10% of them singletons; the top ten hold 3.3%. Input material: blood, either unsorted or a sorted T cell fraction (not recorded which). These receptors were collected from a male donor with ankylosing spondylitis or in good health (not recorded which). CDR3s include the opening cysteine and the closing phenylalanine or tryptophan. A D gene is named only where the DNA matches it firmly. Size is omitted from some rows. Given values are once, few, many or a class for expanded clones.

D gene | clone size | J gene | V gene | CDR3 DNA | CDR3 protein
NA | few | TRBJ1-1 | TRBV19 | TGTGCCAGTAGAGGTGACGGAGCCATGAACACTGAAGCTTTCTTT | CASRGDGAMNTEAFF
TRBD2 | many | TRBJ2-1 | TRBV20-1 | TGCAGTGCTAGAGATGACGTGGCTAGCGGGCTAAATGAGCAGTTCTTC | CSARDDVASGLNEQFF
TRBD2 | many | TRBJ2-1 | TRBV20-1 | TGCAGTGCTAGACCCAATACCGGGACTAGCGGGAGGAGCTCCTACAATGAGCAGTTCTTC | CSARPNTGTSGRSSYNEQFF
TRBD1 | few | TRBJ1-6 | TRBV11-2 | TGTGCCAGCAGCTTAGGGGACAGAGGAGCTAGCTCCTATAATTCACCCCTCCACTTT | CASSLGDRGASSYNSPLHF
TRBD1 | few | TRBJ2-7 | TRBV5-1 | TGCGCCAGCAGCGAAGGATACGGGACAGGGCAGTACGAGCAGTACTTC | CASSEGYGTGQYEQYF
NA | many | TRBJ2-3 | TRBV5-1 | TGCGCCAGCAGCTTGGCCCGGGTATCCACCACAGATACGCAGTATTTT | CASSLARVSTTDTQYF
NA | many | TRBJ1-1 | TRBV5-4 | TGTGCCAGCAGCTCCCTAGGGACTGAAGCTTTCTTT | CASSSLGTEAFF
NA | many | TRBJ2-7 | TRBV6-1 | TGTGCCAGCCCGAGGGGGGGCGAGCAGTACTTC | CASPRGGEQYF
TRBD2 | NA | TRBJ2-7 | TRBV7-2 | TGTGCCAGCAGCTTCGGGACTAGCGCAAGCTCCTACGAGCAGTACTTC | CASSFGTSASSYEQYF
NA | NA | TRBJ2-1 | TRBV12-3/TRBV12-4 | TGTGCCAGCGGTTTCCGGGGATCCTACAATGAGCAGTTCTTC | CASGFRGSYNEQFF
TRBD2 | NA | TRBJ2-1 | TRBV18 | TGTGCCAGCTCGACTAGCCGGGGCAATGAGCAGTTCTTC | CASSTSRGNEQFF
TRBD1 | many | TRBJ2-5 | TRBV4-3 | TGCGCCAGCAGTTCCGGGACAGGGCATGGGGAGACCCAGTACTTC | CASSSGTGHGETQYF
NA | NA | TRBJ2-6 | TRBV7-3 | TGTGCCAGCAGCTTACGTCGCGAAGGGGCCAACGTCCTGACTTTC | CASSLRREGANVLTF
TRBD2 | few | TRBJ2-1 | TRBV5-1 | TGCGCCAGCAGCCCCAGGACTAGCGTGAATGAGCAGTTCTTC | CASSPRTSVNEQFF
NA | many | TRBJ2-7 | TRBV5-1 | TGCGCCAGCAGCTTGGTACCCGGCTCCTACGAGCAGTACTTC | CASSLVPGSYEQYF
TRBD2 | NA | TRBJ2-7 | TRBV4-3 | TGCGCCAGCAGCCAAGGACTAGCGGGAGTCAGATACGAGCAGTACTTC | CASSQGLAGVRYEQYF
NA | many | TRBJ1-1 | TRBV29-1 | TGCAGCCCAATCGAGGGCACTGAAGCTTTCTTT | CSPIEGTEAFF
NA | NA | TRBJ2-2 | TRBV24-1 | TGTGCCACCAGTGCTCTCGGGACCGAGGACACCGGGGAGCTGTTTTTT | CATSALGTEDTGELFF
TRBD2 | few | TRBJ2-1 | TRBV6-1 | TGTGCCAGCAGCCAAAGCGGGAGCGGTCGCAATGAGCAGTTCTTC | CASSQSGSGRNEQFF
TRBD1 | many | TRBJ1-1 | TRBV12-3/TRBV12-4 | TGTGCCAGCAGTCCTCGGACAGGGTTGGTAGCTGAAGCTTTCTTT | CASSPRTGLVAEAFF
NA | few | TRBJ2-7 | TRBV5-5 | TGTGCCAGCAGCTTGTCGCGGACCTACGAGCAGTACTTC | CASSLSRTYEQYF
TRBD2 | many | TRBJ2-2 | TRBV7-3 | TGTGCCAGCAGCCTCGGGCTAGCGGTCCCCGGGGAGCTGTTTTTT | CASSLGLAVPGELFF
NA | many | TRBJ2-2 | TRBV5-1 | TGCGCCAGCAGCGAGGAACTAACCGGGGAGCTGTTTTTT | CASSEELTGELFF
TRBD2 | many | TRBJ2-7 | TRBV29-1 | TGCAGCGTGACGAGCGGGAGAAATGTTGACTTC | CSVTSGRNVDF
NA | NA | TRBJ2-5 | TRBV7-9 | TGTGCCAGCAGCTTAGCGCTCATCAAAGAGACCCAGTACTTC | CASSLALIKETQYF
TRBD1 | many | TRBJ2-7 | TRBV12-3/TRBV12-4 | TGTGCCAGCAGTCCCTCCGGGACAGGGTTGTACGAGCAGTACTTC | CASSPSGTGLYEQYF
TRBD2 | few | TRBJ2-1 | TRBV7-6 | TGTGCCAGCAGCTTAGCGCTTACCAGCGGGAGGGCCATTGAGCAGTTCTTC | CASSLALTSGRAIEQFF
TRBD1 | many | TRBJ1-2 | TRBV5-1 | TGCGCCAGCAGCCTGGGGACAGGGGATGTGTATGGCTACACCTTC | CASSLGTGDVYGYTF
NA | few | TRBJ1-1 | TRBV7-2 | TGTGCCAGCAGCTCAACGATGAACACTGAAGCTTTCTTT | CASSSTMNTEAFF
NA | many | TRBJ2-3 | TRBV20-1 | TGCAGTGCTAGGCCCCTAGCGTACAACACAGATACGCAGTATTTT | CSARPLAYNTDTQYF
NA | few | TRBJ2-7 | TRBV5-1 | TGCGCCAGCAGCCTGGGACGGACAGACTACGAGCAGTACTTC | CASSLGRTDYEQYF
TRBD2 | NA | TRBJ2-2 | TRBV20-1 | TGCAGTGCTAGAAAAAGCGGGAGGGTCGTCGGGGAGCTGTTTTTT | CSARKSGRVVGELFF
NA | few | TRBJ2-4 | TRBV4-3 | TGCGCCAGCAGCCAAGATCAGTCTGTCTACATTCAGTACTTC | CASSQDQSVYIQYF
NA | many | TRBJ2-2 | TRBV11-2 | TGTGCCAGCAGCTTCGTCCACTATCAGGGGCTATCGAACACCGGGGAGCTGTTTTTT | CASSFVHYQGLSNTGELFF
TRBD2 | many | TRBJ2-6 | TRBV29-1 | TGCAGCGTTGATTTGGGCGGGAGCTCTGGGGCCAACGTCCTGACTTTC | CSVDLGGSSGANVLTF
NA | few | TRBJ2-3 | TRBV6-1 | TGTGCCAGCAGGCGGGGATGGTCGGCAGATACGCAGTATTTT | CASRRGWSADTQYF
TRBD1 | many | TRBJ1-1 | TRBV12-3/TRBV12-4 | TGTGCCAGTCGGACAGGGTGGGACACTGAAGCTTTCTTT | CASRTGWDTEAFF
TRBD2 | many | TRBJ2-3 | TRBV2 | TGTGCCAGCAGATATAGCGGGAGTAAGGATACGCAGTATTTT | CASRYSGSKDTQYF
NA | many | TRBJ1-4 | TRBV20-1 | TGCAGTGCTAAGACGGGGCAGGACGGCGAAAAACTGTTTTTT | CSAKTGQDGEKLFF
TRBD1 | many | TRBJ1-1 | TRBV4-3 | TGCGCCAGCAGCCCACGCACAGGGGTTGGAACTGAAGCTTTCTTT | CASSPRTGVGTEAFF
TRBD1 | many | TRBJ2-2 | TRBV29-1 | TGCAGCGGTACACAGGGGTCGGCCGGGGAGCTGTTTTTT | CSGTQGSAGELFF
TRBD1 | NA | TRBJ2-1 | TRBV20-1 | TGCAGTGCTAAAGATTCCGGACAGGCCGCCCATGAGCAGTTCTTC | CSAKDSGQAAHEQFF
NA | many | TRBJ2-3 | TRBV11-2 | TGTGCCAGCAGCCCAAGGCGGGCCAGTCCCTTGAATGCAGATACGCAGTATTTT | CASSPRRASPLNADTQYF
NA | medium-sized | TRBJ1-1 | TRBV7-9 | TGTGCCAGCAGCTTAGCGGGGGGCCTAGGCGCTGAAGCTTTCTTT | CASSLAGGLGAEAFF
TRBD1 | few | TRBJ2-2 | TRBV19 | TGTGCCAGTAGTTCTCGGGACAGTCTCACCGGGGAGCTGTTTTTT | CASSSRDSLTGELFF
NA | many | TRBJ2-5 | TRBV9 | TGTGCCAGCAGCAAAAGAGAGGGGGGCTCTCAAGAGACCCAGTACTTC | CASSKREGGSQETQYF
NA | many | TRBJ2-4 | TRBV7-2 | TGTGCCAGCAGCGCACGCCGGGACTTTCTAGCCAAAAACATTCAGTACTTC | CASSARRDFLAKNIQYF
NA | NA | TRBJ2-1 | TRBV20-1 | TGCAGTGCTGGGACCTCAGGTTACAATGAGCAGTTCTTC | CSAGTSGYNEQFF
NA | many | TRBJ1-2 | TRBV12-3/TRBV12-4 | TGTGCCAGCAGTGACCGGGGGCAAGGGAACTATGGCTACACCTTC | CASSDRGQGNYGYTF
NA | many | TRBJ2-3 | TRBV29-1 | TGCAGCGCTTACGGCCAGGATACGCAGTATTTT | CSAYGQDTQYF
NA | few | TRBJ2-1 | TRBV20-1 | TGCAGTGCTAGAGATCCGGGGCAGACAATGGGTGAGCAGTTCTTC | CSARDPGQTMGEQFF